The next 23 T cell receptor beta chains were all read from a single sample in a study of human T cells and chemical hapten exposure. TCRdb passed the RACE reads through MiXCR, listing each CDR3 protein once. Altogether tens of thousands of distinct CDR3 sequences are present, about 7.4% being singletons, with the ten largest covering roughly 1.3%. Time point: pre-sensitization, week 0. As to treatment: therapeutic diphenylcyclopropenone sensitization with weekly scalp DPC. Sequencing was performed on whole blood, taken in connection with sensitization to the hapten diphenylcyclopropenone (DPC). The receptors here all came from a woman between 45 and 65 years old with alopecia areata. Some clones in this sample may be carry-over from other donors' samples.

This clonotype was counted a few times. The chain combines TRBV5-1 with TRBJ1-1; TRBD1 matches 8 bases. CDR1 SGHRS and CDR2 YFSETQ come from the germline V gene. This CDR3 spans 14 amino acids. The J segment lost 6 bases and the V segment lost 4 bases, leaving 8 bases of the junction unmatched. The CDR3, as DNA: TGCGCCAGCAGCCCGCCCGCAGGGGGCTCTGAAGCTTTCTTT. Protein product: CASSPPAGGSEAFF.

This clonotype was seen at least ten times. The CDR3 reads CASRQPGSEKLFF. CDR3 coding DNA: TGTGCCAGCAGGCAACCAGGGAGTGAAAAACTGTTTTTT. The chain combines TRBV27 with TRBJ1-4; D perhaps matches TRBD1 (5 bases). The CDR3 is 13 amino acids. CDR1 MNHEY and CDR2 SMNVEV come from the germline V gene (reference sequence). V was cut by 6 bases and J by 7 bases, with 12 bases left in between.

In this sample, this clonotype turned up many times. This chain connects TRBV11-2 to TRBJ2-5; D possibly corresponds to TRBD2 (6 bases). Germline-derived CDR1 and CDR2 are SGHAT and FQNNGV. The CDR3 extends over 13 amino acids. The V end lost 8 bases, the J end lost 2 bases, and 12 bases lay between the germline ends. The CDR3: CASSQGRQETQYF. CDR3 nucleotides: TGTGCCAGCTCCCAAGGGAGGCAAGAGACCCAGTACTTC. The whole variable domain, remainder taken from reference TRBV11-2 and TRBJ2-5, is EAGVAQSPRYKIIEKRQSVAFWCNPISGHATLYWYQQILGQGPKLLIQFQNNGVVDDSQLPKDRFSAERLKGVDSTLKIQPAKLEDSAVYLCASSQGRQETQYFGPGTRLLVL.

V and J are TRBV3-1 and TRBJ2-1, with D unresolved. This CDR3 is built from 14 residues. Germline CDR1 reads LGHDT; CDR2 reads YNNKEL (reference sequence). Deletions cut 0 bases from V and 3 bases from J, with 6 bases between. CDR3 sequence (DNA): TGTGCCAGCAGCCAAGATCGCTTCTACAATGAGCAGTTCTTC. This gives the protein CASSQDRFYNEQFF.

This clonotype was picked up many times. This chain joins TRBV11-1 and TRBJ1-5, with 10 bases that match TRBD1. V trimming: 5 bases; J trimming: 6 bases; junction bases outside the gene matches: 10. This CDR3 region has 16 residues. Germline loops: CDR1 SGHAT, CDR2 FQDESV (reference sequence). CDR3 region: CASSPLMGQGCQPQHF. The CDR3 nucleotides read TGTGCCAGCAGCCCACTTATGGGACAGGGGTGTCAGCCCCAGCATTTT.

This clonotype was counted at least ten times. This chain uses TRBV5-1 with TRBJ1-4; D not certain. CDR1 and CDR2 from the germline V gene are SGHRS and YFSETQ. This CDR3 is built from 15 residues. V dropped 4 bases and J dropped 5 bases, with 15 bases sitting between them. Here the CDR3 DNA reads TGCGCCAGCAGCCCTCTCACGCAGGCCAATGAAAAACTGTTTTTT. Amino acid sequence: CASSPLTQANEKLFF.

V gene TRBV18 combines with J gene TRBJ2-7; D is possibly TRBD1 (6 bases). Per germline, CDR1 KGHSH and CDR2 LQKENI. CDR3 length: 16 amino acids. The germline V and J ends were trimmed by 4 bases and 1 base, with 17 bases remaining between them. This CDR3 reads CASSLLATGNSYEQYF. CDR3 in DNA: TGTGCCAGCTCACTTCTCGCGACAGGCAATTCCTACGAGCAGTACTTC. Full variable domain (outside the CDR3, taken from reference TRBV18 and TRBJ2-7): NAGVMQNPRHLVRRRGQEARLRCSPMKGHSHVYWYRQLPEEGLKFMVYLQKENIIDESGMPKERFSAEFPKEGPSILRIQQVVRGDSAAYFCASSLLATGNSYEQYFGPGTRLTVT.

This clonotype came up many times. CDR3 DNA sequence: TGTGCCAGCAGCTTCAACAGGGGATCCTACGAGCAGTACTTC. It is translated as CASSFNRGSYEQYF. This chain connects TRBV7-2 to TRBJ2-7, with 7 bases aligning to TRBD1. The V gene's germline CDR1 is SGHTA and CDR2 FQGNSA. The trim removed 3 bases at V and 1 base at J, leaving 3 bases unmatched. There are 14 residues in the CDR3.

This clonotype was detected many times. The genes are TRBV10-2 and TRBJ1-6; perhaps TRBD1 as D (6 bases). Germline assignment: CDR1 WSHSY and CDR2 SAAADI. V was cut by 7 bases and J by 7 bases, with 11 bases left in between. This CDR3 is built from 13 residues. CDR3 coding DNA: TGCGCCAGCATGGAGGGGACAAATTCACCCCTCCACTTT. Residues: CASMEGTNSPLHF.

This clonotype was recorded many times. The chain carries TRBV12-3 or TRBV12-4 and TRBJ1-6, with 10 bases that match TRBD1. With V trimmed by 4 bases and J by 9 bases, 9 bases remained unmatched. The CDR3 is made up of 16 amino acids. CDR3 sequence reads: CASSSSPGQGSSPLHF. CDR3 coding DNA: TGTGCCAGCAGTTCATCCCCGGGACAGGGGAGTTCACCCCTCCACTTT.

This clonotype was seen at least ten times. J is TRBJ1-1 and V is TRBV20-1; TRBD1 is a possible D gene (6 bases). Trimming pared 3 bases from V and 4 bases from J, leaving 15 bases between. Germline values: CDR1 DFQATT, CDR2 SNEGSKA (reference sequence). The CDR3 has 14 residues. Written as DNA, the CDR3 is TGCAGTGCTAGTCTGGTGGGGGCGGGCACTGAAGCTTTCTTT. This codes for CSASLVGAGTEAFF.

The chain has TRBV15 and TRBJ2-3, with 10 nucleotides matching TRBD2. The V and J ends lost 3 bases and 3 bases, in that order; junction bases with no gene match: 3. The CDR3 runs 15 residues. Germline CDR1 LNHNV, CDR2 YYDKDF (reference sequence). CDR3 protein: CATSRLAGETDTQYF. As DNA, the CDR3 is TGTGCCACCAGCAGGCTAGCGGGAGAAACAGATACGCAGTATTTT.

This clonotype has ten or more counts. The genes are TRBV25-1 and TRBJ2-1; D may be TRBD2 (6 bases). Germline CDR1 MGHDK, CDR2 SYGVNS. CDR3 size: 16 residues. Trimming stripped 3 bases from V and 6 bases from J, with 18 bases between. The CDR3 DNA reads as TGTGCCAGCAGTGACCCAGCCCAAGGGACTGGCAATGAGCAGTTCTTC. This encodes CASSDPAQGTGNEQFF.

CDR3 sequence reads: CASSRTGETQYF. CDR3 DNA sequence: TGTGCCAGCAGTCGGACGGGAGAGACCCAGTACTTC. V is TRBV6-5 and J is TRBJ2-5; D call uncertain. The V gene's germline CDR1 is MNHEY and CDR2 SVGAGI. V was shortened by 5 bases and J by 4 bases, with 8 bases between the two germline ends. This CDR3 has 12 residues.

This clonotype has ten or more counts. The chain couples TRBV7-9 to TRBJ1-3; no clear D. This CDR3 has 17 residues. Looked up from germline, CDR1 is SEHNR and CDR2 is FQNEAQ (reference sequence). V dropped 0 bases and J dropped 0 bases, with 12 bases sitting between them. The CDR3 here is CASSLAGGRYSGNTIYF. CDR3 nucleotide sequence: TGTGCCAGCAGCTTAGCCGGAGGACGGTACTCTGGAAACACCATATATTTT.

At least ten counts were recorded for this clonotype. One end of the junction fails to match germline, which may point to a read error. The V gene is TRBV6-2 or TRBV6-3, the J gene TRBJ2-1; no reliable D call. CDR1 and CDR2 from the germline V gene are MNHEY and SVGEGT. This CDR3 is built from 13 residues. The CDR3 DNA reads TGTGCCAGCAGCCACAGCTTGAACAATGGGCAGTTCTTC. It specifies CASSHSLNNGQFF.

This clonotype was recorded at least ten times. The CDR3 nucleotides are TGTGCCAGCAGCCGAGTGGCGGGGACAAACTCCTACGAGCAGTACTTC. It is translated as CASSRVAGTNSYEQYF. The chain employs TRBV9 and TRBJ2-7; D may correspond to TRBD1 or TRBD2 (6 bases each). Per germline, CDR1 SGDLS and CDR2 YYNGEE. V shed 4 bases and J shed 0 bases, with 17 bases lying between them. CDR3 length equals 16 residues.

This clonotype was counted many times. This sequence joins TRBV11-2 and TRBJ2-7; D ambiguous. The CDR3 consists of 14 residues. The V and J ends lost 1 base and 3 bases respectively, with 10 bases between them. Germline assignment: CDR1 SGHAT and CDR2 FQNNGV. CDR3 DNA: TGTGCCAGCAGCTTAGGGGTTCAGCACTACGAGCAGTACTTC. Its protein is CASSLGVQHYEQYF. The full variable domain, rest sourced from reference TRBV11-2 and TRBJ2-7, is EAGVAQSPRYKIIEKRQSVAFWCNPISGHATLYWYQQILGQGPKLLIQFQNNGVVDDSQLPKDRFSAERLKGVDSTLKIQPAKLEDSAVYLCASSLGVQHYEQYFGPGTRLTVT.

In this sample, this clonotype turned up many times. The rearrangement uses TRBV12-3 or TRBV12-4 and TRBJ1-5, with a possible D match to TRBD1 (5 bases). This CDR3 region has 14 residues. V shed 2 bases and J shed 3 bases, with 8 bases lying between them. CDR3 sequence reads: CASSLRQNNQPQHF. In DNA, the CDR3 is TGTGCCAGCAGTTTAAGACAGAACAATCAGCCCCAGCATTTT.

This rearrangement joins TRBV29-1 to TRBJ2-7, with D maybe TRBD1 (5 bases). CDR1 SQVTM and CDR2 ANQGSEA come from the germline V gene. The CDR3 runs to 13 residues. V was clipped by 8 bases and J by 7 bases, with 21 bases between them. CDR3 bases: TGCAGCATCGCCTGGGCAGGGATGGGGGAGCAGTACTTC. It is translated as CSIAWAGMGEQYF.

This clonotype was recorded many times. The chain carries TRBV7-6 and TRBJ2-1; D possibly corresponds to TRBD2 (5 bases). The V gene's germline CDR1 is SGHVS and CDR2 FNYEAQ. Trimming took off 6 bases at V and 9 bases at J, with 12 bases between the two ends. The CDR3 extends over 12 amino acids. The CDR3 bases are TGTGCCAGCAGAGGTAGCGAGAGTGAGCAGTTCTTC. Residues: CASRGSESEQFF.

The chain combines TRBV12-3 or TRBV12-4 with TRBJ2-1; 7 positions match TRBD2. The CDR3 covers 14 residues. Trimming took 5 bases from V and 5 from J; bases not matched to a gene: 6. CDR3: CASSNPTSHNEQFF. The CDR3, as DNA: TGTGCCAGCAGTAACCCGACTAGCCACAATGAGCAGTTCTTC.

This clonotype has a handful of counts. The gene calls are TRBV6-6 and TRBJ2-7; no clear D. CDR3 size: 11 residues. Germline V gene data show CDR1 as MNHNY and CDR2 as SVGAGI (reference sequence). Trimming took 4 bases from V and 7 from J, leaving 8 bases between them. Here the CDR3 DNA reads TGTGCCAGCAGTTCCGTGTCGGAGCAGTACTTC. It specifies CASSSVSEQYF.